This paragraph covers one T cell receptor (beta chain) sequence. Its cognate antigen is unknown. With random hexamers, about 0.45 to 1 ug RNA was reverse transcribed. immunoSEQ multiplex PCR amplified TCR beta CDR3 across 54 Vbeta, 13 Jbeta. MiXCR, applied by TCRdb to the immunoSEQ multiplex PCR reads, yields one record per CDR3 protein. Seen here are 95,000 to 150,000 distinct CDR3 sequences, 94% observed once, and the top ten hold roughly 0.092%. With 6 bases removed from V and 6 bases from J, the gap between germline ends came to 20 bases. The CDR3 is 15 residues long. Germline CDR1 reads SGHRS; CDR2 reads YFSETQ. This record belongs to a study of CD8 T cells in Susac syndrome. Points from the study as a whole: Only a relatively small number of individuals were included in the TCR sequencing and HLA analysis.

The authors carried out high-throughput sequencing of TCR beta. They applied it to CD8+ and CD4+ T cells obtained from blood. CD8+ and CD4+ T cells were negatively isolated; TEMRA cells were FACS-enriched. The rearrangement links TRBV5-1 to TRBJ2-3; the D is unclear. Source material: CD4+ T cells from PBMCs. The sequence was collected from a human donor in good health. The DNA for the CDR3 is TGCGCCAGCAACAGACAACTGGTGGATGGTGATACGCAGTATTTT. Amino acid sequence: CASNRQLVDGDTQYF.